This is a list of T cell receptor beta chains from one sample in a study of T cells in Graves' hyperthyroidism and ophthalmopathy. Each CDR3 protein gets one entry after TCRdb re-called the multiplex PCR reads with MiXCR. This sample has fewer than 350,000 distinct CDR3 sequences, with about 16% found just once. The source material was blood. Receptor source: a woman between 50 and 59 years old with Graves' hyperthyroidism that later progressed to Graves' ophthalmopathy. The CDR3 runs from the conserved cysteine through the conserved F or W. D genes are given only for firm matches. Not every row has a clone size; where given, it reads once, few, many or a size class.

CDR3 DNA: TGTGCCAGCAGTGAAATCGGAGGGGAGGAGGGCTACACCTTC
CDR3 protein: CASSEIGGEEGYTF
clone size: many
D gene: NA
V gene: TRBV2
J gene: TRBJ1-2

CDR3 DNA: TGCAGTGCTATACTTGGGGTTCAAGAGACCCAGTACTTC
CDR3 protein: CSAILGVQETQYF
clone size: NA
D gene: NA
V gene: TRBV20-1
J gene: TRBJ2-5

CDR3 DNA: TGTGCCAGCAGTTTAGGGGGGTCAGATGGCTACACCTTC
CDR3 protein: CASSLGGSDGYTF
clone size: many
D gene: NA
V gene: TRBV27
J gene: TRBJ1-2

CDR3 DNA: TGTGCCAGCAGTCAAGGACAGAGATATCAGCCCCAGCATTTT
CDR3 protein: CASSQGQRYQPQHF
clone size: many
D gene: NA
V gene: TRBV28
J gene: TRBJ1-5

CDR3 DNA: TGTGCCAGCAGCTCCATCGACAGGGGGATACAAGAGACCCAGTACTTC
CDR3 protein: CASSSIDRGIQETQYF
clone size: many
D gene: TRBD1
V gene: TRBV7-2
J gene: TRBJ2-5

CDR3 DNA: TGTGCCAGCAGCTCCGGGACAGGAGGAAAGAGCGAGCAGTACTTC
CDR3 protein: CASSSGTGGKSEQYF
clone size: many
D gene: TRBD1
V gene: TRBV7-9
J gene: TRBJ2-7

CDR3 DNA: TGTGCCAGCAGTTTTGAGGGTCAGCCCCAGCATTTT
CDR3 protein: CASSFEGQPQHF
clone size: many
D gene: NA
V gene: TRBV27
J gene: TRBJ1-5

CDR3 DNA: TGTGCCAGCAGCCAAGTACCCGAACGGCGCGAGCAGTACTTC
CDR3 protein: CASSQVPERREQYF
clone size: few
D gene: NA
V gene: TRBV4-2
J gene: TRBJ2-7

CDR3 DNA: TGTGCCAGCAGCCCCTCTAGTGGTGGTGACATTCAGTACTTC
CDR3 protein: CASSPSSGGDIQYF
clone size: many
D gene: NA
V gene: TRBV3-1
J gene: TRBJ2-4

CDR3 DNA: TGTGCCAGCAGTTTCCACCCAACCCGCCCGGCCTCCTACAATGAGCAGTTCTTC
CDR3 protein: CASSFHPTRPASYNEQFF
clone size: NA
D gene: NA
V gene: TRBV28
J gene: TRBJ2-1

CDR3 DNA: TGTGCCAGCTCACCACCCGGGACAGCACCCTACGAGCAGTACTTC
CDR3 protein: CASSPPGTAPYEQYF
clone size: many
D gene: TRBD1
V gene: TRBV18
J gene: TRBJ2-7

CDR3 DNA: TGCGCCAGCAGCCAAGAAGGGGTTTACGAGCAGTACTTC
CDR3 protein: CASSQEGVYEQYF
clone size: few
D gene: NA
V gene: TRBV4-1
J gene: TRBJ2-7

CDR3 DNA: TGCGCCAGCAGCCTACCCGGAGGGGCGTTCGAGACCCAGTACTTC
CDR3 protein: CASSLPGGAFETQYF
clone size: few
D gene: NA
V gene: TRBV5-1
J gene: TRBJ2-5

CDR3 DNA: TGTGCCAGCGGTTTGAGGGGGGGCCCGCATGGCTACACCTTC
CDR3 protein: CASGLRGGPHGYTF
clone size: many
D gene: NA
V gene: TRBV27
J gene: TRBJ1-2

CDR3 DNA: TGTGCCAGCTCACCATTGATAGGGACTAGCGGGATAGAAGAGACCCAGTACTTC
CDR3 protein: CASSPLIGTSGIEETQYF
clone size: many
D gene: TRBD2
V gene: TRBV18
J gene: TRBJ2-5

CDR3 DNA: TGTGCCAGCAGCTTGGGCAGTTATGGCTACACCTTC
CDR3 protein: CASSLGSYGYTF
clone size: many
D gene: NA
V gene: TRBV5-6
J gene: TRBJ1-2

CDR3 DNA: TGCAGTGCTAGTCAGGGTGGATATACTGAAGCTTTCTTT
CDR3 protein: CSASQGGYTEAFF
clone size: many
D gene: NA
V gene: TRBV20-1
J gene: TRBJ1-1

CDR3 DNA: TGTGCCAGCAGTCCCTGGCTCGAGACCCAGTACTTC
CDR3 protein: CASSPWLETQYF
clone size: many
D gene: NA
V gene: TRBV28
J gene: TRBJ2-5

CDR3 DNA: TGTGCCAGCAGTGTGTGGGGAACAGATACGCAGTATTTT
CDR3 protein: CASSVWGTDTQYF
clone size: many
D gene: NA
V gene: TRBV2
J gene: TRBJ2-3

CDR3 DNA: TGTGCCTGGAGCGGGACTAGCGTATACAATGAGCAGTTCTTC
CDR3 protein: CAWSGTSVYNEQFF
clone size: many
D gene: TRBD2
V gene: TRBV30
J gene: TRBJ2-1

CDR3 DNA: TGTGCCAGCCGTAGCGGGATAGAGTACGAGCAGTACTTC
CDR3 protein: CASRSGIEYEQYF
clone size: many
D gene: TRBD2
V gene: TRBV5-6
J gene: TRBJ2-7

CDR3 DNA: TGTGCCAGCAGCCCAAGGACTAGCGGGAGCATCAATGAGCAGTTCTTC
CDR3 protein: CASSPRTSGSINEQFF
clone size: few
D gene: TRBD2
V gene: TRBV7-9
J gene: TRBJ2-1

CDR3 DNA: TGTGCCAGCTTGGACACGTCAGAACACACTGAAGCTTTCTTT
CDR3 protein: CASLDTSEHTEAFF
clone size: many
D gene: NA
V gene: TRBV6-1
J gene: TRBJ1-1

CDR3 DNA: TGTGCCAGCAGCCTCCGGGACTACCGATTCTACGAGCAGTACTTC
CDR3 protein: CASSLRDYRFYEQYF
clone size: many
D gene: TRBD2
V gene: TRBV11-2
J gene: TRBJ2-7

CDR3 DNA: TGTGCCAGCAGCTCCTGGGGGGGTTATGGCTACACCTTC
CDR3 protein: CASSSWGGYGYTF
clone size: many
D gene: NA
V gene: TRBV7-2
J gene: TRBJ1-2

CDR3 DNA: TGCGCCAGCAGTTTTGGGGGGGTATACACTGAAGCTTTCTTT
CDR3 protein: CASSFGGVYTEAFF
clone size: few
D gene: NA
V gene: TRBV5-1
J gene: TRBJ1-1

CDR3 DNA: TGTGCCAGTAGTCCGACGGGACTCGACATCGTCCGCGGCTACACCTTC
CDR3 protein: CASSPTGLDIVRGYTF
clone size: NA
D gene: NA
V gene: TRBV19
J gene: TRBJ1-2

CDR3 DNA: TGTGCCAGCAGCCAAGATAGCGGGAACTCCTACGAGCAGTACTTC
CDR3 protein: CASSQDSGNSYEQYF
clone size: many
D gene: TRBD2
V gene: TRBV3-1
J gene: TRBJ2-7

CDR3 DNA: TGTGCCAGCAGTCCGGTCGGACAAGCAACTAATGAAAAACTGTTTTTT
CDR3 protein: CASSPVGQATNEKLFF
clone size: few
D gene: NA
V gene: TRBV27
J gene: TRBJ1-4

CDR3 DNA: TGTGCCAGCAGCTTAGGAGTTCCGGGAATGTACCCCGGGGAGCTGTTTTTT
CDR3 protein: CASSLGVPGMYPGELFF
clone size: many
D gene: NA
V gene: TRBV7-8
J gene: TRBJ2-2

CDR3 DNA: TGCAGTGCTAAAGACCCATTTAGGTACAATGAGCAGTTCTTC
CDR3 protein: CSAKDPFRYNEQFF
clone size: NA
D gene: NA
V gene: TRBV20-1
J gene: TRBJ2-1

CDR3 DNA: TGTGCCAGCAGTCTAAACCGCCAGGAGGCCCAGCATTTT
CDR3 protein: CASSLNRQEAQHF
clone size: many
D gene: NA
V gene: TRBV28
J gene: TRBJ1-5

CDR3 DNA: TGTGCCAGCACCTCCCAGGGGGCTCGTGGAGATGGCTACACCTTC
CDR3 protein: CASTSQGARGDGYTF
clone size: many
D gene: TRBD1
V gene: TRBV6-1
J gene: TRBJ1-2